This record covers a single TCR beta chain. The target antigen is unknown. The data stem from a study of T cell repertoires in cytomegalovirus infection. Study in general: Well-studied HLA-B-restricted epitopes and recently identified HLA-C-restricted epitopes of CMV were both used in the study.

Study-wide results and caveats: Public TCR beta family frequency separated CMV-and-HLA carriers, including in an independent cohort.

One entry per CDR3 protein results from TCRdb running MiXCR on the reads. Among fewer than 850,000 distinct CDR3 sequences listed, 25% to 35% were seen once. The material was cultured CD8+ T cells from PBMCs, obtained from culture after CMV antigen stimulation. This sequence was found in a human donor in good health (CMV status not recorded). Some clones in this sample may be carry-over from other donors' samples.

DNA of the CDR3: TGTGCCAGCAGGCAGCGGGGGCCCTCCTACGAGCAGTACTTC. It encodes CASRQRGPSYEQYF. This chain links TRBV27 with TRBJ2-7; TRBD2 matches at 8 bases. Unmatched junction bases numbered 4, after V lost 6 bases and J lost 0 bases. The CDR3 is 14 residues long. Germline loops: CDR1 MNHEY, CDR2 SMNVEV (reference sequence).